This T cell receptor (beta chain) was sequenced in a study of blood T cell repertoires in COVID-19. Study context: Researchers got acute and convalescent COVID-19 samples from the United States, Italy and Spain.

Per the study methods: Cell counts per sample came from amplifying reference gene primers. The repertoire was sequenced with immunoSEQ multiplex PCR; TCRdb's copy has only in-frame clones and lacks some. The D gene and trimming were derived from the DNA, and the V and J assignments and clone size from that table. The table has about 130,000 clones, around 83% seen once; the top ten hold about 3.3%. The germline V gene encodes CDR1 LNHNV and CDR2 YYDKDF (reference sequence). The CDR3 extends over 16 amino acids. V was pared by 2 bases and J by 0 bases, with 1 base of the junction left unmatched. The chain uses TRBV15 and TRBJ2-6, with 7 nucleotides matching TRBD1. This clonotype was obtained from an elderly woman with COVID-19, enrolled during active disease. The sequenced material came from peripheral blood. The CDR3 region is CATSRNRGSGANVLTF. For the CDR3, the DNA is TGTGCCACCAGCAGAAACAGGGGCTCTGGGGCCAACGTCCTGACTTTC. The whole variable domain, filled in from reference TRBV15 and TRBJ2-6, reads DAMVIQNPRYQVTQFGKPVTLSCSQTLNHNVMYWYQQKSSQAPKLLFHYYDKDFNNEADTPDNFQSRRPNTSFCFLDIRSPGLGDTAMYLCATSRNRGSGANVLTFGAGSRLTVL.